This record concerns one T cell receptor (beta chain) sequence. The sample is drawn from a study of blood T cell repertoires in COVID-19. Overall study context: Spain, Italy and the United States supplied samples that represented acute and convalescent COVID-19. From T cells, B-cell-depleted T cells, or PBMCs came the material, which was cDNA or gDNA.

There are 16 residues in the CDR3. Germline lookup yields CDR1 SEHNR and CDR2 FQNEAQ (reference sequence). V shed 4 bases, J shed 4 bases, and the junction held 10 bases outside the gene matches. Study processing details: Estimated nucleated cell counts came from reference gene primer amplification. The assay was immunoSEQ multiplex PCR, and TCRdb's table has in-frame clones only and misses some. The V and J calls and clone size are taken from that table; D and trimming were inferred from the DNA. The sample lists around 53,000 clones; 77% were seen once. The sequencing input was peripheral blood. The chain recombines TRBV7-9 with TRBJ2-5; 9 bases align to TRBD2. The clonotype originates from a man aged 70 or older with active or convalescent COVID-19. The CDR3 DNA reads TGTGCCAGCAGCTCCGTGGCGGGAGGGCCAGGAGAGACCCAGTACTTC. This translates into CASSSVAGGPGETQYF.